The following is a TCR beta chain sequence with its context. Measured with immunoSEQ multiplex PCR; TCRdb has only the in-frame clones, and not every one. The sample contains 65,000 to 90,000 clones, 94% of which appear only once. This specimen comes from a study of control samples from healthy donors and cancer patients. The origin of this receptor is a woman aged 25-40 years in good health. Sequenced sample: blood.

DNA of the CDR3: TGTGCCAGCAGCTTAATCGGAGGTAGTGAAAAACTGTTTTTT. Amino acid sequence: CASSLIGGSEKLFF. The rearrangement uses TRBV7-2 and TRBJ1-4; D gene ambiguous. Germline CDR1 SGHTA, CDR2 FQGNSA. Trimming removed 2 bases at V and 7 bases at J, with 11 bases between. The CDR3 runs 14 residues.